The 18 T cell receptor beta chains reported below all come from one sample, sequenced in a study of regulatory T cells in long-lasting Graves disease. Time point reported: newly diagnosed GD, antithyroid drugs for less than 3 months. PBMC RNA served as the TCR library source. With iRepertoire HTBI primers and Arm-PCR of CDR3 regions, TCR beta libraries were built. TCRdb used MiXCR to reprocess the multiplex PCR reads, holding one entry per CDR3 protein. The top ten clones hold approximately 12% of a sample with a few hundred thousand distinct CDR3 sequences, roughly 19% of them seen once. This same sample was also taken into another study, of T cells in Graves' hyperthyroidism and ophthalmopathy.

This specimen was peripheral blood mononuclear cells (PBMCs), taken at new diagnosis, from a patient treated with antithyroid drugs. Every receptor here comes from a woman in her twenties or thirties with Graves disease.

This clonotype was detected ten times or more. CDR3 DNA sequence: TGTGCCAGCAGCGCATCCGGGACTAGCGGGGGGGGTGATACGCAGTATTTT. Encoded protein: CASSASGTSGGGDTQYF. The gene calls are TRBV9 and TRBJ2-3; 16 bases are shared with TRBD2. There are 17 residues in the CDR3. With 3 bases clipped from V and 6 bases from J, the junction kept 7 bases outside the gene matches. Germline V lookup: CDR1 SGDLS, CDR2 YYNGEE.

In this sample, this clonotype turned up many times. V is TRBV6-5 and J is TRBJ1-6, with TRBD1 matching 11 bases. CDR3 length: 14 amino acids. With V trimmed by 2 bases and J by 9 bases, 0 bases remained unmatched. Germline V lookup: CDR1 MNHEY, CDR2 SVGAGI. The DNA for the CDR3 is TGTGCCAGCAGTTACGGACAGGGGGCTTCACCCCTCCACTTT. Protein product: CASSYGQGASPLHF.

The CDR3, as DNA: TGTGCCAGTACCTCGGCTACGGCTGGAAACACCATATATTTT. This gives the protein CASTSATAGNTIYF. The V and J genes are TRBV19 and TRBJ1-3; D is unclear. Per the germline V gene, CDR1 is LNHDA and CDR2 is SQIVND (reference sequence). V gave up 7 bases and J gave up 2 bases, with 12 bases separating them. The CDR3 has 14 amino acids. Variable domain in full (rest from reference TRBV19 and TRBJ1-3): DGGITQSPKYLFRKEGQNVTLSCEQNLNHDAMYWYRQDPGQGLRLIYYSQIVNDFQKGDIAEGYSVSREKKESFPLTVTSAQKNPTAFYLCASTSATAGNTIYFGEGSWLTVV.

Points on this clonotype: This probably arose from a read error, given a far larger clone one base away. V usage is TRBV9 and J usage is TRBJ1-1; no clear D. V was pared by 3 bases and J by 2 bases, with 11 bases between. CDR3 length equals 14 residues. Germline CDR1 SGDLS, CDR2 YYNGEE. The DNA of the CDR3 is TGTGCCAGCAGCGGAATGGCGGGTAACACTGAAGCTTTCTTT. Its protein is CASSGMAGNTEAFF.

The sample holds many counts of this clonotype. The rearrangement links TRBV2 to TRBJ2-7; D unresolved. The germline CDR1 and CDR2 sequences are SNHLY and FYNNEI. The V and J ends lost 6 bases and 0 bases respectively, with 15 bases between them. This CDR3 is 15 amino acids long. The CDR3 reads CASRVPKVSSYEQYF. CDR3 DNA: TGTGCCAGCAGGGTCCCGAAAGTATCCTCCTACGAGCAGTACTTC.

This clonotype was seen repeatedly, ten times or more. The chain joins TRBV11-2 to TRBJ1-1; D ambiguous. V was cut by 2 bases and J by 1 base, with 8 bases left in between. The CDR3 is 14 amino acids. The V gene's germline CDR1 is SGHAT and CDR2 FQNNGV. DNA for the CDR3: TGTGCCAGCAGCTTACCCCTTGAGAACACTGAAGCTTTCTTT. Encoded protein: CASSLPLENTEAFF.

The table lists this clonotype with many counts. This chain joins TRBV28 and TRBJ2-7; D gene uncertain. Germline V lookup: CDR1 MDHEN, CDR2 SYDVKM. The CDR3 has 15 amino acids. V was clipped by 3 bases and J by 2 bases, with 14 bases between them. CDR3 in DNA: TGTGCCAGCAGTTTGCCCATACAGTTTACCTACGAGCAGTACTTC. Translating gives CASSLPIQFTYEQYF.

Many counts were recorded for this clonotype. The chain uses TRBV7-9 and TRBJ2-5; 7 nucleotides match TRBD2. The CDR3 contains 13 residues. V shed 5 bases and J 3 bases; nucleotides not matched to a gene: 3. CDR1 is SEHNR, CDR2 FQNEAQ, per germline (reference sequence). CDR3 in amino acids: CASSPGLEETQYF. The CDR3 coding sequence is TGTGCCAGCAGCCCTGGACTAGAAGAGACCCAGTACTTC. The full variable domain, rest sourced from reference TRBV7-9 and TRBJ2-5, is DTGVSQNPRHKITKRGQNVTFRCDPISEHNRLYWYRQTLGQGPEFLTYFQNEAQLEKSRLLSDRFSAERPKGSFSTLEIQRTEQGDSAMYLCASSPGLEETQYFGPGTRLLVL.

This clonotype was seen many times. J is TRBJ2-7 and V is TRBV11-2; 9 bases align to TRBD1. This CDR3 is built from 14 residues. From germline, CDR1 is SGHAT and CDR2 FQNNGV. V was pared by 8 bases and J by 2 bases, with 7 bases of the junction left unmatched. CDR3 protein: CASGHGQGPYEQYF. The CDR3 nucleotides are TGTGCCAGCGGGCACGGACAGGGGCCCTACGAGCAGTACTTC. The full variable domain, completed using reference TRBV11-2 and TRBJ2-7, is EAGVAQSPRYKIIEKRQSVAFWCNPISGHATLYWYQQILGQGPKLLIQFQNNGVVDDSQLPKDRFSAERLKGVDSTLKIQPAKLEDSAVYLCASGHGQGPYEQYFGPGTRLTVT.

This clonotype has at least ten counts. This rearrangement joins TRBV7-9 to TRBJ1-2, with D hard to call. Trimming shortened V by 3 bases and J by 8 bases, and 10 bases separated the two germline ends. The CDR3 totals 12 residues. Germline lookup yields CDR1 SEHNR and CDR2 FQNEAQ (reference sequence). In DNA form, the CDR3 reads TGTGCCAGCAGCTTGGACGTCCGGGGCTACACCTTC. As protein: CASSLDVRGYTF.

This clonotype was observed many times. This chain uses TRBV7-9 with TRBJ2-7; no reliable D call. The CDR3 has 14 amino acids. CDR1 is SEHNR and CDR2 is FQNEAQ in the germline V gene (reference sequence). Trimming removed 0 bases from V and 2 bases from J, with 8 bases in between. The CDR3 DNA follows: TGTGCCAGCAGCTTAGCGGCCCAAACCTACGAGCAGTACTTC. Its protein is CASSLAAQTYEQYF.

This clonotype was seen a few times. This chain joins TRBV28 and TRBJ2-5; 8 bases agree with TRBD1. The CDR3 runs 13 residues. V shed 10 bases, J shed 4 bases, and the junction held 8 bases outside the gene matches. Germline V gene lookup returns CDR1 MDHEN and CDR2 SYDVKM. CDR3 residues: CAIASGGGETQYF. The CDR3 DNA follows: TGTGCCATCGCGTCAGGGGGCGGAGAGACCCAGTACTTC.

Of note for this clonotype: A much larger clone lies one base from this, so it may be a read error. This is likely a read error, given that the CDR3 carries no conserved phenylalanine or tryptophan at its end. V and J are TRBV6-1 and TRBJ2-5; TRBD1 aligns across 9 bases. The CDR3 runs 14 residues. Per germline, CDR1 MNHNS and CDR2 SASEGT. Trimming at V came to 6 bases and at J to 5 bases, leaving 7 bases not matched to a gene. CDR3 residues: CASRGTGRGETQYS. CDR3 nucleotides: TGTGCCAGCAGAGGGACAGGGAGAGGGGAGACCCAGTACTCC.

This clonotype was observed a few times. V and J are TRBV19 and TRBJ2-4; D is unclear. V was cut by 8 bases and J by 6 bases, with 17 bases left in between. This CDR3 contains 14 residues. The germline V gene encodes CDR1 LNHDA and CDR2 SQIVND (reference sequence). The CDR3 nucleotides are TGTGCCAGTGGTCCGAAGCGAATCCTAAACATTCAGTACTTC. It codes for CASGPKRILNIQYF.

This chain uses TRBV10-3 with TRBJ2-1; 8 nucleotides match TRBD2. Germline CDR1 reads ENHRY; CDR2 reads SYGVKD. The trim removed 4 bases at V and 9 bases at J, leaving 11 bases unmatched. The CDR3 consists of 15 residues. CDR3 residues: CAISGSGGGYGEQFF. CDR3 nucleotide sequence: TGTGCCATCAGTGGGTCGGGAGGGGGATATGGTGAGCAGTTCTTC.

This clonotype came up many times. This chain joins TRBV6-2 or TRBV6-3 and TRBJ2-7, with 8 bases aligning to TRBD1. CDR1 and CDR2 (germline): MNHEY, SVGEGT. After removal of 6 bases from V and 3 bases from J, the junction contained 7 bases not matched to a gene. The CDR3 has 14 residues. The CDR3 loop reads CASSPSGGGYEQYF. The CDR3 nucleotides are TGTGCCAGCAGCCCTTCAGGGGGCGGCTACGAGCAGTACTTC.

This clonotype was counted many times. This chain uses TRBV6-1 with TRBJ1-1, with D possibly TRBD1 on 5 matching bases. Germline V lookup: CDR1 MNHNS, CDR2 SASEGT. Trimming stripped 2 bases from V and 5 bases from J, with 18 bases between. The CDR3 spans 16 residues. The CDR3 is CASSELPLRGVTEAFF. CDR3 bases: TGTGCCAGCAGTGAACTCCCTCTCCGGGGGGTGACTGAAGCTTTCTTT.

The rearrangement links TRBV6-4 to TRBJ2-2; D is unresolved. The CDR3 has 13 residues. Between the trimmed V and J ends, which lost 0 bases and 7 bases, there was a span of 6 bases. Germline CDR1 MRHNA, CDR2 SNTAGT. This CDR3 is CASSDSESGELFF. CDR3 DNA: TGTGCCAGCAGTGACTCGGAAAGCGGGGAGCTGTTTTTT.